The subject of this entry is one TCR beta chain. What this receptor recognizes is not known. Base-call qualities are not available, and no considerably larger clone is one nucleotide away. The data are from a study of siplizumab effects on memory and regulatory T cells (dated by TCRdb to about 2019). Background for the entire study: The study examined how the anti-CD2 antibody siplizumab affects alloreactive T-cell subsets in allogeneic mixed lymphocyte reactions built from human PBMCs.

The method behind the library was the immunoSEQ multiplex PCR assay. The deep sequencing platform assayed around 10^5 TCR templates per sample. Genomic DNA extracted from sorted T cells was used for TCRbeta CDR3 sequencing. The original pipeline was this. The R programming language was used for clonal analysis of the TCRbeta CDR3 data. Alloreactive CD4+ and CD8+ clones were defined by comparing unstimulated samples with post-reaction CFSE-low samples. Regulatory or non-regulatory origin was assigned to alloreactive CD4+ clones by matching of sequences to sorted unstimulated Treg and non-Treg repertoires. What TCRdb holds here is the immuneACCESS table cut down to in-frame rearrangements. Part of the clones is not present; checked against another copy, under half of the missing clones reflect an unresolved V gene, and the others are unexplained. From that table come the V and J calls and clone size; the DNA was used to work out D and trimming. The sample table records some 63,000 clones; about 96% of these occur just once. 0.095% of the sample belongs to the ten largest clones.

In addition, sequencing in three donor pairs included unstimulated CD8+ effector memory subsets alongside CD4+ naive, CD8+ naive, CD8+ TEMRA and CD4+ memory subsets. Sorted unstimulated T cells, along with proliferating T cells recovered from mixed lymphocyte reactions, underwent TCRbeta CDR3 sequencing. Fresh whole blood from about ten HLA-typed healthy donors served as the source for isolating PBMCs. Overall study results and their limits: Of the alloreactive CD4+ clones that could be mapped, the Treg-derived share averaged about 67% with siplizumab compared with roughly 27% in control reactions. Compared with memory T cells, unstimulated naive T cells appeared more diverse, and naive cells seemed to make a substantial contribution to the alloresponse. The cumulative frequency of alloreactive sequences that could be traced back to unstimulated CD4+ memory T cells was significantly reduced by siplizumab. Roughly 80-95% of proliferating CD4+ or CD8+ clones could not be assigned a naive or memory phenotype. The suppressive function of proliferating Tregs from siplizumab cultures was not functionally confirmed. Sequences below about 10^-5 frequency were poorly captured, so only a minor fraction of alloreactive clones could be mapped to unstimulated subsets.

This receptor was obtained from a human donor in good health. The sample comprised naive CD8+ T cells sorted from blood. Interpreted using the paper, the cell subset or site label stands for: unstimulated naive T cells.

DNA sequence: TGTGCCAGCAGGGAGGGAAGTGCCAATCAGCCCCAGCATTTT. Its translation reads: CASREGSANQPQHF. The rearrangement joined TRBV19 to TRBJ1-5; TRBD1 might be the D gene, on 5 matching bases. The germline V gene (reference sequence) gives CDR1 as LNHDA and CDR2 as SQIVND. Trimming costs V 9 bases and J 3 bases, and their ends lie 15 bases apart. Counted from cysteine to phenylalanine, this CDR3 has 14 amino acids. Only CDR3 DNA remains: 42 bases, in frame from the first base.